A single sample gave rise to the 15 T cell receptor beta chains below, sequenced in a study of CD8+CD57+ T cells in acquired aplastic anemia. TCR beta VDJ and CDR3 profiling used genomic DNA as template. TCRdb recomputed calls from the reads with MiXCR, one row per CDR3 protein. The table shows roughly 200,000 distinct CDR3 sequences, with over 55% occurring only once. The specimen was sorted CD4+, CD8+, or CD8+CD57+ T cells (not recorded which) from PBMCs. These receptors came from a human donor in good health.

The chain couples TRBV10-3 to TRBJ1-1; D is unclear. The CDR3 loop spans 13 amino acids. CDR1 and CDR2 (germline): ENHRY, SYGVKD. Between the trimmed V and J ends, which lost 0 bases and 1 base, there was a span of 3 bases. CDR3 coding DNA: TGTGCCATCAGTGAGTCTGGGAACACTGAAGCTTTCTTT. Protein: CAISESGNTEAFF.

The CDR3 DNA reads as TGTGCCACTCGACAGTTAACTACCTATGGCTACACCTTC. This gives the protein CATRQLTTYGYTF. V is TRBV10-3 and J is TRBJ1-2, with D perhaps matching TRBD1 (5 bases). Trimming pared 10 bases from V and 4 bases from J, leaving 16 bases between. This CDR3 has 13 residues. Germline CDR1 ENHRY, CDR2 SYGVKD.

The chain links TRBV6-1 to TRBJ2-4, with 7 bases lining up with TRBD1. J was trimmed by 10 bases and V by 5 bases; bases with no gene match: 2. The V gene's germline CDR1 is MNHNS and CDR2 SASEGT. The CDR3 sequence is 11 residues long. The CDR3 sequence is CASSQGQIQYF. The CDR3 coding sequence is TGTGCCAGCAGTCAGGGACAGATTCAGTACTTC.

As concerns this clonotype: Compared with germline, one end of the junction differs, possibly owing to a read error. This sequence joins TRBV5-1 and TRBJ1-1; TRBD1 matches 8 bases. CDR1 SGHRS and CDR2 YFSETQ come from the germline V gene. The CDR3 loop spans 14 amino acids. The CDR3 region is CAGSFGQGETEALF. CDR3 sequence (DNA): TGCGCCGGCAGCTTCGGACAGGGAGAAACTGAAGCTCTCTTT.

The chain recombines TRBV14 with TRBJ1-1; D unresolved. Per the germline V gene, CDR1 is SGHDN and CDR2 is FVKESK. V lost 3 bases to trimming and J lost 3 bases, with 17 bases between them. The CDR3 has 16 amino acids. The CDR3 coding sequence is TGTGCCAGCAGCCAGGCCTCGGGGATGGGAGACACTGAAGCTTTCTTT. It specifies CASSQASGMGDTEAFF.

The genes are TRBV2 and TRBJ2-1; D may be TRBD1 or TRBD2 (7 bases each). The CDR3 runs to 12 residues. In germline, CDR1 is SNHLY, CDR2 FYNNEI. V was cut by 10 bases and J by 10 bases, with 17 bases left in between. Written as DNA, the CDR3 is TGTGCCACCAGGGGGAGGGGTTCCGAGCAGTTCTTC. Translated: CATRGRGSEQFF.

The genes are TRBV20-1 and TRBJ2-7, with TRBD2 identical over 13 bases. The trim removed 1 base at V and 1 base at J, leaving 1 base unmatched. CDR1 and CDR2 (germline): DFQATT, SNEGSKA (reference sequence). The CDR3 is made up of 15 amino acids. CDR3 nucleotides: TGCAGTGCTAGAGGACTAGCGGGAGGTTCCTACGAGCAGTACTTC. Translated, it gives CSARGLAGGSYEQYF.

This clonotype has at least ten counts. The J gene is TRBJ1-2, the V gene TRBV15, with D hard to call. The ends were cut back, 2 bases at V and 0 bases at J, with 10 bases in the middle. Germline CDR1 reads LNHNV; CDR2 reads YYDKDF (reference sequence). The CDR3 has 15 amino acids. The CDR3 nucleotides read TGTGCCACCAGCAGAATGGAGTTAGCTAACTATGGCTACACCTTC. It encodes CATSRMELANYGYTF.

The chain uses TRBV5-1 and TRBJ1-1, with TRBD1 matching 7 bases. This CDR3 is built from 14 residues. J was trimmed by 0 bases and V by 7 bases; bases with no gene match: 6. Germline V lookup: CDR1 SGHRS, CDR2 YFSETQ. The CDR3 sequence is CASRQGLMNTEAFF. CDR3 DNA sequence: TGCGCCAGCCGACAGGGACTAATGAACACTGAAGCTTTCTTT. Full variable domain (remainder filled in from reference TRBV5-1 and TRBJ1-1): KAGVTQTPRYLIKTRGQQVTLSCSPISGHRSVSWYQQTPGQGLQFLFEYFSETQRNKGNFPGRFSGRQFSNSRSEMNVSTLELGDSALYLCASRQGLMNTEAFFGQGTRLTVV.

The V call is TRBV7-9, the J call TRBJ1-5; D is unresolved. V was pared by 2 bases and J by 0 bases, with 14 bases between. CDR3 length: 17 amino acids. Germline V CDR1 and CDR2: SEHNR, FQNEAQ (reference sequence). The DNA of the CDR3 is TGTGCCAGCAGCTTACATTTAGGTGATTATAGCAATCAGCCCCAGCATTTT. This encodes CASSLHLGDYSNQPQHF. Using reference TRBV7-9 and TRBJ1-5 for the parts outside the CDR3, the full variable domain is DTGVSQNPRHKITKRGQNVTFRCDPISEHNRLYWYRQTLGQGPEFLTYFQNEAQLEKSRLLSDRFSAERPKGSFSTLEIQRTEQGDSAMYLCASSLHLGDYSNQPQHFGDGTRLSIL.

J is TRBJ2-2 and V is TRBV15; D is ambiguous. Trimming shortened V by 0 bases and J by 8 bases, and 7 bases separated the two germline ends. Per germline, CDR1 LNHNV and CDR2 YYDKDF (reference sequence). The CDR3 has 13 residues. In DNA form, the CDR3 reads TGTGCCACCAGCAGAGATGTGGGTGGGGAGCTGTTTTTT. It specifies CATSRDVGGELFF.

The chain couples TRBV10-3 to TRBJ2-5, with D unclear. The CDR3 totals 15 residues. The germline gives CDR1 ENHRY, CDR2 SYGVKD. The V end was cut by 3 bases, the J end by 5 bases, with 16 bases between. CDR3 in DNA: TGTGCCATCAGTGAAGGCGGTGGGTCATTTGAGACCCAGTACTTC. The encoded protein is CAISEGGGSFETQYF.

The J gene is TRBJ2-7, the V gene TRBV10-3; D unresolved. The germline CDR1 and CDR2 sequences are ENHRY and SYGVKD. The V gene lost 6 bases and the J gene lost 4 bases, with 13 bases spanning the gap. The CDR3 runs to 13 residues. The CDR3 spells CAIRAHMGYEQYF. The CDR3 DNA reads as TGTGCCATCAGAGCTCACATGGGGTACGAGCAGTACTTC.

Many counts were recorded for this clonotype. This chain uses TRBV3-1 with TRBJ2-7, with D perhaps assigned TRBD1 or TRBD2 (5 bases each). This CDR3 has 15 residues. Trimming shortened V by 2 bases and J by 2 bases, and 13 bases separated the two germline ends. Germline lookup yields CDR1 LGHDT and CDR2 YNNKEL (reference sequence). Here the CDR3 DNA reads TGTGCCAGCAGCCAATTAGGGACGTCGACCTACGAGCAGTACTTC. Translated: CASSQLGTSTYEQYF.

The chain links TRBV11-2 to TRBJ1-4; the D is unclear. This CDR3 region has 15 residues. The V gene lost 4 bases and the J gene lost 1 base, with 10 bases spanning the gap. Germline-derived CDR1 and CDR2 are SGHAT and FQNNGV. CDR3 bases: TGTGCCAGCAGCTCGTCGGACGGAACTAATGAAAAACTGTTTTTT. It translates to CASSSSDGTNEKLFF.